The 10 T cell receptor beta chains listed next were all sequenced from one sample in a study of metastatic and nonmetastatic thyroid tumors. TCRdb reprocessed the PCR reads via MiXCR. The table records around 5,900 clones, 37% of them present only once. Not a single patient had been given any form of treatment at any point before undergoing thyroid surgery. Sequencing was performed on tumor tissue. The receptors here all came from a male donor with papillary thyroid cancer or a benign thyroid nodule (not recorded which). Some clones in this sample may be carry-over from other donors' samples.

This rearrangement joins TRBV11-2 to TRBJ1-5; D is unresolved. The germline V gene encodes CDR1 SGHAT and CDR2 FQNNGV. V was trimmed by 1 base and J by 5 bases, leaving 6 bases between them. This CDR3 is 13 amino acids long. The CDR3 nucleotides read TGTGCCAGCAGCTTAGGAGCTGATCAGCCCCAGCATTTT. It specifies CASSLGADQPQHF.

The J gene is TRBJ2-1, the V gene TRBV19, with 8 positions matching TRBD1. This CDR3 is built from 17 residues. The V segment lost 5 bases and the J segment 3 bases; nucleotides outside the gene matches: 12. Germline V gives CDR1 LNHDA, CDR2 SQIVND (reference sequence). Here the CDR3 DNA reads TGTGCCAGTAGTGCCCAAGTAGACAGGGGCCTCTACAATGAGCAGTTCTTC. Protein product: CASSAQVDRGLYNEQFF.

CDR3 sequence: CASGGESISGANVLTF. The CDR3 nucleotides read TGTGCCAGCGGCGGGGAGTCGATTTCCGGGGCCAACGTCCTGACTTTC. J is TRBJ2-6 and V is TRBV2, with D possibly TRBD2 on 6 matching bases. Germline assignment: CDR1 SNHLY and CDR2 FYNNEI. The CDR3 covers 16 residues. Trimming took 8 bases from V and 4 from J, leaving 18 bases between them.

CDR3 sequence reads: CASSYSRGGASSQPQHF. Here the CDR3 DNA reads TGTGCCAGCAGTTACTCGAGAGGGGGGGCGAGTAGTCAGCCCCAGCATTTT. J is TRBJ1-5 and V is TRBV6-5, with D perhaps matching TRBD1 (6 bases). V shed 0 bases and J shed 6 bases, with 18 bases lying between them. This CDR3 comprises 17 residues. Germline V lookup: CDR1 MNHEY, CDR2 SVGAGI.

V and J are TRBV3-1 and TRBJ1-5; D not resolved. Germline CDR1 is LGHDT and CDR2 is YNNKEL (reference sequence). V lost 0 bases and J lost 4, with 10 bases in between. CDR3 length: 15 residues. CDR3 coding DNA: TGTGCCAGCAGCCAAGATAGGGTTGGAAATCAGCCCCAGCATTTT. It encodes CASSQDRVGNQPQHF.

CDR3 sequence: CSARPRDTEAFF. CDR3 nucleotides: TGCAGTGCTAGACCTAGAGACACTGAAGCTTTCTTT. The V call is TRBV20-1, the J call TRBJ1-1; the D is unclear. The V gene's germline CDR1 is DFQATT and CDR2 SNEGSKA (reference sequence). The CDR3 is 12 amino acids. V was shortened by 2 bases and J by 3 bases, with 7 bases between the two germline ends.

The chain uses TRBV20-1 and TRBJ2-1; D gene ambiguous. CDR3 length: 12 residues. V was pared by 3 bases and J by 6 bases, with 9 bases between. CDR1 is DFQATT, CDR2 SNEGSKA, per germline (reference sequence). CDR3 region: CSARPIGNEQFF. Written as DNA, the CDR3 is TGCAGTGCTAGGCCCATAGGCAATGAGCAGTTCTTC.

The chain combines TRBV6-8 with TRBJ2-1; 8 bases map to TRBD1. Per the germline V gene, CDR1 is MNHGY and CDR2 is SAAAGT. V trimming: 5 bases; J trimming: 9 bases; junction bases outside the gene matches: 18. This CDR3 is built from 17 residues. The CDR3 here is CASSTHLDRVGVSEQFF. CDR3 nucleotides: TGTGCCAGCAGTACGCACTTGGACAGGGTTGGAGTGAGTGAGCAGTTCTTC.

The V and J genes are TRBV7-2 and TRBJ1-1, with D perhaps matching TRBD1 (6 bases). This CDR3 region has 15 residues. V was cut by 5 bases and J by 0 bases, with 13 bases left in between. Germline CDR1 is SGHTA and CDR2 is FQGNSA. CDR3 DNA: TGTGCCAGCAGCCTTGGACAGATCCTGAACACTGAAGCTTTCTTT. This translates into CASSLGQILNTEAFF.

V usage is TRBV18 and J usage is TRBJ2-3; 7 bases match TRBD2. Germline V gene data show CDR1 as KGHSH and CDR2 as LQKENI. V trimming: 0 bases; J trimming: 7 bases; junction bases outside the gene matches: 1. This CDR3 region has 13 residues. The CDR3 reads CASSPPAGNTQYF. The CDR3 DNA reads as TGTGCCAGCTCACCACCAGCGGGAAATACGCAGTATTTT.